The T cell receptor (beta chain) under discussion was sequenced for a study of blood T cell repertoires in COVID-19. Study-level background: PBMCs, B-cell-depleted T cells, or T cells provided the cDNA or gDNA that made up the material.

This clone appeared once. Only in-frame clones appear in the TCRdb table, and some are missing; sequencing was by immunoSEQ multiplex PCR. The data hold 260,000 or so clones, with approximately 88% observed a single time. This CDR3 region has 13 residues. Germline CDR1 KGHSH, CDR2 LQKENI. Trimming removed 2 bases at V and 4 bases at J, with 8 bases between. V usage is TRBV18 and J usage is TRBJ1-1; D unresolved. The sample was peripheral blood. The clonotype comes from a human donor in a cohort sampled during active COVID-19. CDR3 nucleotides: TGTGCCAGCTCACCAGGCCCCCTCACTGAAGCTTTCTTT. Its protein is CASSPGPLTEAFF.